The sequence of this T cell receptor (beta chain) was determined in a study of identical twins. Overall study findings and caveats: Conclusions leaned on cross-sectional statistical analysis and did not track the same donors over time. Cord blood beta clonotypes that were abundant carried fewer insertions, and memory repertoires showed no such trend. Models predicted too little out-of-frame TCR alpha sharing in monozygotic twins.

Unique molecular identifiers were in the cDNA, with template-switch universal primer binding. A single record per CDR3 protein comes from TCRdb applying MiXCR to the 5' RACE reads. The sample lists 420,000 or so distinct CDR3 sequences; under 20% were seen once. Germline V lookup: CDR1 MNHNS, CDR2 SASEGT. After removal of 9 bases from V and 3 bases from J, the junction contained 2 bases not matched to a gene. CDR3 size: 13 residues. This clonotype was detected a few times. Its antigen remains unidentified. Sequencing was done on a sample of naive T cells sorted from blood. The V and J genes are TRBV6-1 and TRBJ2-5; TRBD2 matches at 12 bases. This receptor was obtained from a man in his forties or fifties in good health. CDR3 nucleotide sequence: TGTGCCAGACGGACTAGCGGGGAAGAGACCCAGTACTTC. The encoded protein is CARRTSGEETQYF.